These 9 T cell receptor beta chains were all obtained from the same sample, sequenced in a study of shared clonotypes between healthy human individuals. The naive CD8 subset, CD45RO-negative cells positively selected for CCR7, excluded terminally differentiated effector memory CD45RA+ cells. Sequencing was performed with immunoSEQ multiplex PCR; in TCRdb, only in-frame clones are kept and a portion is missing. The sample shows about 2.1 million clones, just under 95% of them seen only once. Sequencing was done on a sample of naive CD8+ T cells from PBMCs. The source is a man between 18 and 35 years old in good health. Some clones in this sample may be carry-over from other donors' samples.

V and J are TRBV11-2 and TRBJ2-1; tentative D call: TRBD2 (6 bases). V lost 0 bases and J 6 bases, leaving 9 bases between the germline ends. This CDR3 has 14 residues. Per germline, CDR1 SGHAT and CDR2 FQNNGV. The CDR3 region has the DNA TGTGCCAGCAGCTTAGACGTGACTAGCAATGAGCAGTTCTTC. Amino acid sequence: CASSLDVTSNEQFF. The full variable domain, with the rest looked up from reference TRBV11-2 and TRBJ2-1, is EAGVAQSPRYKIIEKRQSVAFWCNPISGHATLYWYQQILGQGPKLLIQFQNNGVVDDSQLPKDRFSAERLKGVDSTLKIQPAKLEDSAVYLCASSLDVTSNEQFFGPGTRLTVL.

J is TRBJ1-1 and V is TRBV25-1; 7 bases map to TRBD1. V trimming: 8 bases; J trimming: 4 bases; junction bases outside the gene matches: 4. This CDR3 is 12 amino acids long. Germline assignment: CDR1 MGHDK and CDR2 SYGVNS. DNA of the CDR3: TGTGCCAGCCAAACAGGGGCCACTGAAGCTTTCTTT. The encoded protein is CASQTGATEAFF. The full variable domain, completed using reference TRBV25-1 and TRBJ1-1, is EADIYQTPRYLVIGTGKKITLECSQTMGHDKMYWYQQDPGMELHLIHYSYGVNSTEKGDLSSESTVSRIRTEHFPLTLESARPSHTSQYLCASQTGATEAFFGQGTRLTVV.

This chain uses TRBV28 with TRBJ2-6, with unresolved D. The germline CDR1 and CDR2 sequences are MDHEN and SYDVKM. The CDR3 runs 16 residues. V dropped 5 bases and J dropped 2 bases, with 13 bases sitting between them. The CDR3 nucleotides read TGTGCCAGCAGTCTTCGGTGGGTCGCTGGGGCCAACGTCCTGACTTTC. Translation: CASSLRWVAGANVLTF.

The chain carries TRBV6-5 and TRBJ2-7; 10 bases are shared with TRBD1. This CDR3 is 16 amino acids long. V gave up 2 bases and J gave up 2 bases; unmatched junction bases: 6. Germline assignment: CDR1 MNHEY and CDR2 SVGAGI. The CDR3 reads CASSYAGTGETYEQYF. In nucleotides, the CDR3 is TGTGCCAGCAGTTACGCAGGGACAGGGGAGACCTACGAGCAGTACTTC.

This clone has a handful of counts. The chain is built from TRBV28 and TRBJ1-2; unclear D gene. CDR1 is MDHEN and CDR2 is SYDVKM in the germline V gene. The CDR3 has 12 residues. The ends were cut back, 5 bases at V and 6 bases at J, with 10 bases in the middle. The CDR3 region is CASSRRANGYTF. For the CDR3, the DNA is TGTGCCAGCAGTCGACGCGCTAATGGCTACACCTTC.

The V and J genes are TRBV4-2 and TRBJ2-5, with D perhaps given as TRBD1 or TRBD2 (5 bases each). CDR1 LGHNA and CDR2 YNFKEQ come from the germline V gene. The CDR3 covers 13 residues. V was clipped by 4 bases and J by 5 bases, with 11 bases between them. The CDR3 loop reads CASSRGRGETQYF. The DNA of the CDR3 is TGTGCCAGCAGCCGGGGACGTGGGGAGACCCAGTACTTC.

The V gene is TRBV27, the J gene TRBJ2-7; possibly TRBD1 for D (5 bases). The CDR3 runs to 15 residues. From germline, CDR1 is MNHEY and CDR2 SMNVEV (reference sequence). Trimming cost V 5 bases and J 4 bases, with 18 bases left between them. The CDR3 DNA follows: TGTGCCAGCAGTCCCGCCGACAGACCTCCTTACGAGCAGTACTTC. This translates into CASSPADRPPYEQYF.

J is TRBJ2-1 and V is TRBV6-5; a possible D gene is TRBD2 (6 bases). Between the trimmed V and J ends, which lost 6 bases and 2 bases, there was a span of 14 bases. This CDR3 contains 15 residues. Germline loops: CDR1 MNHEY, CDR2 SVGAGI. The CDR3 DNA reads as TGTGCCAGCAGAAACAGCGGGTTCACCTACAATGAGCAGTTCTTC. Translating it yields CASRNSGFTYNEQFF.

The chain has TRBV5-4 and TRBJ2-2; tentative D call: TRBD2 (7 bases). The CDR3 has 16 amino acids. Trimming left V 4 bases short and J 6 bases short, with 19 bases between. The germline V gene has CDR1 SGHNT and CDR2 YYREEE (reference sequence). The CDR3 DNA is TGTGCCAGCAGCGGGGGGGGCGTGCCGTTCGCCGGGGAGCTGTTTTTT. This sequence encodes CASSGGGVPFAGELFF.